A single sample is the source of the 11 T cell receptor beta chains below, sequenced in a study of blood T cell repertoires in COVID-19 (dated by TCRdb to 2018 to 2020). The library was built by means of the immunoSEQ multiplex PCR assay. Imported from immuneACCESS, the table was reduced by TCRdb to in-frame sequences with V and J called. These copies leave out some clones; in studies compared against another copy, an unresolved V gene accounts for under half, and the cause of the remainder is not known. The sample profile shows fewer than 300,000 clones; approximately 89% of them were found once. Clones ranked in the top ten supply over 2% of the sample. The sequenced sample was peripheral blood. Receptors were obtained from a woman between 45 and 60 years old with acute or convalescent COVID-19.

The rearrangement links TRBV21-1 to TRBJ1-1. TRBV21-1 is shown as a pseudogene. This CDR3 comprises 11 residues. CDR3 sequence reads: CAARRGTEAFF. The CDR3 bases are TGTGCCGCTCGGCGGGGCACTGAAGCTTTCTTT.

The chain combines TRBV9 with TRBJ2-2; a weak D match, TRBD2 (6 bases). The V gene's germline CDR1 is SGDLS and CDR2 YYNGEE. The ends were cut back, 3 bases at V and 6 bases at J, with 15 bases in the middle. The CDR3 is made up of 15 amino acids. The DNA of the CDR3 is TGTGCCAGCAGCGCCTACCGGAGGGCCCCCGGGGAGCTGTTTTTT. This translates into CASSAYRRAPGELFF.

The V and J genes are TRBV2 and TRBJ1-1, with 9 bases identical to TRBD1. Germline V gene data show CDR1 as SNHLY and CDR2 as FYNNEI. The CDR3 is 16 amino acids. The trim removed 4 bases at V and 0 bases at J, leaving 6 bases unmatched. This chain's CDR3 is CASSAQGTGLNTEAFF. CDR3 coding DNA: TGTGCCAGCAGTGCTCAGGGGACAGGGCTGAACACTGAAGCTTTCTTT.

The chain combines TRBV4-1 with TRBJ1-5; D not resolved. The V gene's germline CDR1 is MGHRA and CDR2 YSYEKL. The CDR3 totals 16 residues. V lost 0 bases, J lost 4 bases, and 13 bases lay in between. As DNA, the CDR3 is TGCGCCAGCAGCCAAGATGGCTCCTCGAGGAATCAGCCCCAGCATTTT. As protein: CASSQDGSSRNQPQHF.

This chain uses TRBV11-2 with TRBJ2-5, with TRBD1 matching 8 bases. CDR3 length equals 14 residues. V shed 5 bases, J shed 5 bases, and the junction held 7 bases outside the gene matches. Germline V lookup: CDR1 SGHAT, CDR2 FQNNGV. CDR3: CASSPRTGGETQYF. The CDR3, as DNA: TGTGCCAGCAGCCCGCGCACAGGGGGGGAGACCCAGTACTTC.

The CDR3 reads CASSRGLGQLNEQFF. DNA of the CDR3: TGCGCCAGCAGCAGGGGACTAGGCCAGCTCAATGAGCAGTTCTTC. The chain has TRBV5-1 and TRBJ2-1, with 8 bases aligning to TRBD2. Germline CDR1 is SGHRS and CDR2 is YFSETQ. The CDR3 runs to 15 residues. The trim removed 4 bases at V and 6 bases at J, leaving 9 bases unmatched.

Here the CDR3 reads CASSVATGAAEQPQHF. CDR3 DNA sequence: TGTGCCAGCAGCGTCGCCACAGGGGCGGCCGAGCAGCCCCAGCATTTT. This rearrangement joins TRBV5-6 to TRBJ1-5; 7 bases fit TRBD1. V lost 4 bases, J lost 7 bases, and 14 bases stayed unmatched. Germline V gene lookup returns CDR1 SGHDT and CDR2 YYEEEE. This CDR3 region has 16 residues.

This clone was detected once. V usage is TRBV7-2 and J usage is TRBJ2-7, with D unresolved. The CDR3 length is 13 residues. Germline V CDR1 and CDR2: SGHTA, FQGNSA. With 0 bases removed from V and 4 bases from J, the gap between germline ends came to 7 bases. In DNA, the CDR3 is TGTGCCAGCAGCTTAGCGGCCCCGTACGAGCAGTACTTC. Its protein is CASSLAAPYEQYF.

The chain has TRBV28 and TRBJ2-4; possible D gene TRBD1, 5 bases. The V gene's germline CDR1 is MDHEN and CDR2 SYDVKM. Trimming left V 5 bases short and J 4 bases short, with 9 bases between. The CDR3 runs to 13 residues. The CDR3 here is CASSPRVKNIQYF. Written as DNA, the CDR3 is TGTGCCAGCAGTCCCAGGGTGAAAAACATTCAGTACTTC.

This chain uses TRBV19 with TRBJ2-7; 12 bases map to TRBD2. J lost 3 bases, V lost 5 bases, and 2 bases had no gene match. CDR3 length equals 14 residues. Germline V lookup: CDR1 LNHDA, CDR2 SQIVND (reference sequence). The CDR3 DNA reads TGTGCCAGTAGTCCGGGACTAGCGGGCTACGAGCAGTACTTC. This codes for CASSPGLAGYEQYF.

The V call is TRBV27, the J call TRBJ2-1; 12 nucleotides match TRBD2. The CDR3 spans 17 residues. After removal of 6 bases from V and 4 bases from J, the junction contained 10 bases not matched to a gene. The germline CDR1 and CDR2 sequences are MNHEY and SMNVEV (reference sequence). The CDR3: CASSPTGTSGLYNEQFF. The CDR3 bases are TGTGCCAGCAGCCCAACCGGGACTAGCGGGCTATACAATGAGCAGTTCTTC.